The sequence of this T cell receptor beta chain was determined in a study of beta chain features in type 1 diabetes (dated by TCRdb to the late 2010s). Concerning the study at large: Mean age, gender distribution, total cell number and subset yield were not different between patients and healthy donors. Across all samples, some 99 million sorted cells were examined, and cell number per subset correlated strongly with RNA yield. In the study, TCRB repertoires of sorted circulating CD4+ T cell subsets from recently diagnosed type 1 diabetes patients were compared with those of matched healthy donors. Naive and central memory subsets were obtained from all 28 donors, but regulatory and stem cell-like memory subsets were isolated from only 8 patients and 8 healthy donors.

Each donor gave one peripheral blood draw, averaging about 100 mL, which was collected into heparinised tubes. Naive, central memory, regulatory and stem cell-like memory CD4+ T cells were sorted on a BD FACSAria II using a panel including CD45RO, CCR7, CD25, CD127, CD95 and CD27. A purity above 98% was achieved for all sorted populations. PBMCs were isolated immediately by Lymphoprep density gradient centrifugation and stained directly without culture. Samples were stained and sorted in pairs, with one healthy donor and one patient per experiment, so that batch effects were minimized. The germline V gene provides CDR1 SNHLY and CDR2 FYNNEI. V trim: 8 bases; J trim: 5 bases; unmatched bases: 8. There are 13 amino acids in the CDR3, from cysteine to phenylalanine inclusive. The kept DNA is CDR3 alone, 39 bases in frame from the first base. This clone was detected only a few times. Its target antigen remains unknown. No base quality values were provided; no much bigger clone lies one nucleotide off.

The entire amount of isolated RNA was reverse transcribed using the High Capacity cDNA Reverse Transcription Kit, so the sequenced TCRB transcripts were expressed ones. Deep immunoSEQ sequencing was performed on naive, central memory and regulatory T cell samples, with an average of around 3.5 million total reads per sample. Sorted cells were lysed in RLT buffer and RNA was extracted with DNase-treated RNeasy Micro or Mini kits, depending on cell number. To prevent cross-contamination, every cell subset was processed on its own, while patient and healthy donor samples were processed together. TCRB sequences were amplified from cDNA with the immunoSEQ multiplex PCR, producing 87-bp fragments spanning the CDR3 region. Sequencing of the amplicons was done on the Illumina HiSeq platform. Processing in the source paper ran as follows. Synthetic template baselines were used to correct PCR bias computationally, reads within Hamming distance 2 were collapsed, and singletons that could not be merged were discarded. Reads were aligned to IMGT to assign V, D and J genes, CDR3 length, and insertions or deletions at six rearrangement sites. Within each subset, clonotype counts were normalized to the number of sorted cells before true diversity and Gini coefficients were calculated with the tcR R package. Repertoire sharing was quantified using the overlap coefficient calculated on TCRB nucleotide sequences. As a proxy for the pre-selection repertoire, out-of-frame TCRB sequences from naive cells were analyzed. TCRdb obtained this table from immuneACCESS and retained in-frame rearrangements with V and J assigned. These tables miss some clones; where compared with another copy, unresolved V genes account for less than half of the shortfall, and the remainder is unexplained. V, J and clone size derive from that table, while D and trimming were established from the DNA sequence. The sample table lists about 400,000 clones, around 12% of them with a count of one. 0.0085% to 0.012% of the sample lies in the top ten.

Overall study outcomes, separate from this receptor: Because the HLA sub-analyses included only small numbers of individuals, any influence of HLA type on TCRB rearrangement was left unresolved. Because cDNA was sequenced instead of genomic DNA, activated cells with high expression could be over-represented, although the groups did not differ in activation or CD3 levels. The naive, central memory and regulatory TCRB repertoires appeared to resemble one another more closely among patients than among healthy donors. Type 1 diabetes patients showed a moderate but significant shortening of TCRB CDR3 length in all four CD4+ subsets. Shorter templates might have been favored by PCR, but patient and control samples were amplified and corrected together, so both groups would have been affected equally by any skew. At VDJ recombination sites, type 1 diabetes patients had fewer insertions and more deleted nucleotides, which implies abnormalities in thymic rearrangement.

The origin of this receptor is a woman between 18 and 29 years old with type 1 diabetes. Sequencing was done on a sample of naive CD4+ T cells from blood. The label giving this sample's cell subset or site can be read as: true naive CD4+ T cells. The chain is encoded by TRBV2 joined to TRBJ1-1; TRBD1 agrees with 7 junctional bases. The CDR3 protein: CASHRGSGTEAFF. The nucleotide sequence is given as TGTGCCAGCCACAGGGGATCGGGAACTGAAGCTTTCTTT. Extended through the reference TRBV2 and TRBJ1-1 proteins, this CDR3 yields the full variable domain: EPEVTQTPSHQVTQMGQEVILRCVPISNHLYFYWYRQILGQKVEFLVSFYNNEISEKSEIFDDQFSVERPDGSNFTLKIRSTKLEDSAMYFCASHRGSGTEAFFGQGTRLTVV.